These 29 T cell receptor beta chains were sequenced from one sample in a study of regulatory T cells in long-lasting Graves disease. HTBI primers from iRepertoire and Arm-PCR of CDR3 regions yielded the TCR beta libraries. TCRdb reprocessed the multiplex PCR reads via MiXCR and lists one record per CDR3 protein. Found here are over 350,000 distinct CDR3 sequences, about 20% of them singletons; the top ten hold less than 25%. Time point in this sample: persistent/refractory GD, antithyroid drugs over 5 years with positive TRAb. PBMC RNA was the source of the TCR library. Sample: peripheral blood mononuclear cells (PBMCs), taken when the disease was refractory, from a patient treated with antithyroid drugs. These receptor sequences come from a female donor with Graves disease.

This sequence joins TRBV5-6 and TRBJ2-7, with 8 bases identical to TRBD2. CDR3 size: 14 residues. V shed 5 bases, J shed 3 bases, and the junction held 7 bases outside the gene matches. The germline V gene has CDR1 SGHDT and CDR2 YYEEEE. The CDR3 DNA reads as TGTGCCAGCAGATTGCGGGAGGTTTTCTACGAGCAGTACTTC. It specifies CASRLREVFYEQYF.

The chain is built from TRBV4-1 and TRBJ2-7; 12 nucleotides match TRBD2. The CDR3 loop spans 18 amino acids. V lost 3 bases to trimming and J lost 2 bases; unmatched junction nucleotides: 11. Looked up from germline, CDR1 is MGHRA and CDR2 is YSYEKL. The CDR3 is CASSQIGLAGSITYEQYF. In nucleotides, the CDR3 is TGCGCCAGCAGCCAGATCGGACTAGCGGGGAGTATAACCTACGAGCAGTACTTC.

This clonotype turned up a few times. The chain is built from TRBV6-5 and TRBJ2-2; 8 bases are shared with TRBD2. Germline V gene lookup returns CDR1 MNHEY and CDR2 SVGAGI. CDR3 size: 17 residues. Trimming took 2 bases from V and 2 from J; bases not matched to a gene: 7. CDR3 bases: TGTGCCAGCAGTTACCCTACGGGAGGGTCCAACACCGGGGAGCTGTTTTTT. Translating it yields CASSYPTGGSNTGELFF.

This clonotype has more than one count but fewer than ten. This chain links TRBV28 with TRBJ2-3, with TRBD2 matching 15 bases. Germline CDR1 reads MDHEN; CDR2 reads SYDVKM. This CDR3 has 15 amino acids. The J segment lost 5 bases and the V segment lost 4 bases, leaving 1 base of the junction unmatched. The CDR3 spells CASSSGLAGGDTQYF. CDR3 nucleotides: TGTGCCAGCAGTTCGGGACTAGCGGGAGGAGATACGCAGTATTTT.

This clonotype occurred once. The J gene is TRBJ2-1, the V gene TRBV6-1; D call uncertain. The CDR3 loop spans 10 amino acids. With 8 bases removed from V and 12 bases from J, the gap between germline ends came to 11 bases. The germline V gene encodes CDR1 MNHNS and CDR2 SASEGT. This chain's CDR3 is CASRGDGQFF. The CDR3 nucleotides read TGTGCCAGCCGTGGCGATGGGCAGTTCTTC.

V is TRBV7-8 and J is TRBJ1-5; D gene ambiguous. Trimming pared 6 bases from V and 0 bases from J, leaving 24 bases between. Germline V gene lookup returns CDR1 SGHVS and CDR2 FQNEAQ. This CDR3 has 19 residues. The DNA of the CDR3 is TGTGCCAGCAGTCCATTGTCCGAGGTCTTCCCCTATAGCAATCAGCCCCAGCATTTT. Its protein is CASSPLSEVFPYSNQPQHF.

The chain links TRBV3-1 to TRBJ1-5; the D is unclear. Germline lookup yields CDR1 LGHDT and CDR2 YNNKEL (reference sequence). V lost 1 base and J 4 bases, leaving 11 bases between the germline ends. The CDR3 is 15 residues long. The CDR3 loop is CASSQGPESNQPQHF. In DNA form, the CDR3 reads TGTGCCAGCAGCCAAGGACCAGAGAGTAATCAGCCCCAGCATTTT.

This chain connects TRBV20-1 to TRBJ2-7; a possible D gene is TRBD1 (6 bases). This CDR3 is 14 amino acids long. Germline values: CDR1 DFQATT, CDR2 SNEGSKA (reference sequence). V dropped 4 bases and J dropped 7 bases, with 20 bases sitting between them. CDR3 DNA sequence: TGCAGTGCTACCGCGACAGGTCTGATGGGGGAGCAGTACTTC. It yields the protein CSATATGLMGEQYF.

This sequence joins TRBV30 and TRBJ1-1, with no clear D. V lost 0 bases, J lost 6 bases, and 8 bases lay in between. The CDR3 length is 12 residues. Germline V lookup: CDR1 GTSNPN, CDR2 SVGIG (reference sequence). CDR3 residues: CAWSVLTPEAFF. Here the CDR3 DNA reads TGTGCCTGGAGTGTACTGACCCCTGAAGCTTTCTTT.

On this clonotype itself: This may come from a read error, since a much larger clone is one base off. The CDR3 DNA reads TGTGCCACCAGCAGAGATACAGGGGCCCAGGAGATCCAGTACTTC. It yields the protein CATSRDTGAQEIQYF. V and J are TRBV15 and TRBJ2-5; 7 bases fit TRBD1. The CDR3 length is 15 residues. CDR1 is LNHNV and CDR2 is YYDKDF in the germline V gene (reference sequence).

The chain joins TRBV29-1 to TRBJ2-4; D unresolved. The CDR3 is made up of 12 amino acids. Germline CDR1 SQVTM, CDR2 ANQGSEA. Between the trimmed V and J ends, which lost 4 bases and 1 base, there was a span of 5 bases. CDR3 in DNA: TGCAGCGTTGCAGGTGCCAAAAACATTCAGTACTTC. Protein sequence: CSVAGAKNIQYF.

This clonotype has ten or more counts. The rearrangement uses TRBV6-2 or TRBV6-3 and TRBJ1-6; 12 bases match TRBD1. This CDR3 spans 15 amino acids. The V and J ends lost 4 bases and 9 bases, in that order; junction bases with no gene match: 4. Germline V CDR1 and CDR2: MNHEY, SVGEGT. The CDR3 DNA sequence: TGTGCCAGCAGTTTGGGACAGGGGGCGAGTTCACCCCTCCACTTT. Amino acids: CASSLGQGASSPLHF.

This clonotype was seen only a few times. The chain recombines TRBV2 with TRBJ2-3; D is undetermined. The CDR3 spans 12 residues. V lost 7 bases to trimming and J lost 4 bases, with 9 bases between them. Germline-derived CDR1 and CDR2 are SNHLY and FYNNEI. CDR3 in DNA: TGTGCCAGCATAGGGTTGGCAGATACGCAGTATTTT. Protein sequence: CASIGLADTQYF. The full variable domain, in which reference TRBV2 and TRBJ2-3 provide the parts outside the CDR3, is EPEVTQTPSHQVTQMGQEVILRCVPISNHLYFYWYRQILGQKVEFLVSFYNNEISEKSEIFDDQFSVERPDGSNFTLKIRSTKLEDSAMYFCASIGLADTQYFGPGTRLTVL.

The chain couples TRBV5-4 to TRBJ2-2, with unresolved D. Germline V gene lookup returns CDR1 SGHNT and CDR2 YYREEE (reference sequence). V was cut by 4 bases and J by 2 bases, with 12 bases left in between. The CDR3 covers 15 residues. CDR3 loop: CASSPVDRNTGELFF. CDR3 nucleotide sequence: TGTGCCAGCAGCCCCGTCGACCGAAACACCGGGGAGCTGTTTTTT. Based on the CDR3 plus reference TRBV5-4 and TRBJ2-2, the full variable domain is ETGVTQSPTHLIKTRGQQVTLRCSSQSGHNTVSWYQQALGQGPQFIFQYYREEENGRGNFPPRFSGLQFPNYSSELNVNALELDDSALYLCASSPVDRNTGELFFGEGSRLTVL.

The rearrangement joins TRBV6-1 to TRBJ2-7; TRBD1 is a possible D gene (6 bases). V was trimmed by 6 bases and J by 4 bases, leaving 13 bases between them. Germline values: CDR1 MNHNS, CDR2 SASEGT. This CDR3 is 13 amino acids long. CDR3 sequence (DNA): TGTGCCAGCAGCCACCCAGGGGCATACGAGCAGTACTTC. Protein product: CASSHPGAYEQYF.

This clonotype was picked up many times. J is TRBJ2-2 and V is TRBV12-3 or TRBV12-4, with 7 nucleotides matching TRBD2. CDR3 length: 14 residues. The V gene end was trimmed by 6 bases and the J gene end by 5 bases; junction bases not matched to a gene: 6. CDR3 in amino acids: CASRVAGGTGELFF. In DNA, the CDR3 is TGTGCCAGCAGAGTAGCGGGCGGGACCGGGGAGCTGTTTTTT.

There are a few counts of this clonotype. The chain carries TRBV5-4 and TRBJ1-2; D may be TRBD1 (6 bases). V was clipped by 5 bases and J by 4 bases, with 15 bases between them. Germline assignment: CDR1 SGHNT and CDR2 YYREEE (reference sequence). The length of the CDR3 is 14 residues. CDR3 coding DNA: TGTGCCAGCAGTAACCGGGACAAAGCCTATGGCTACACCTTC. Translating it yields CASSNRDKAYGYTF.

This clonotype was seen only a few times. The chain uses TRBV7-9 and TRBJ1-1; 9 bases fit TRBD1. Losses at the gene ends were 4 bases for V and 1 base for J; bases not matched to a gene: 4. Germline V gene lookup returns CDR1 SEHNR and CDR2 FQNEAQ (reference sequence). CDR3 length: 15 amino acids. As DNA, the CDR3 is TGTGCCAGCAGCTGGGCACAGGGGGCGAACACTGAAGCTTTCTTT. Translated, it gives CASSWAQGANTEAFF.

This clonotype came up a few times. This may arise from a read error, as a much more abundant clone is one base away. The chain links TRBV7-9 to TRBJ1-2; D is undetermined. The ends were cut back, 1 base at V and 4 bases at J, with 7 bases in the middle. Germline V gene sequence: CDR1 SEHNR, CDR2 FQNEAQ (reference sequence). There are 13 residues in the CDR3. The CDR3 coding sequence is TGTGCCAGCAGCTTAGTAGGGATCTATGGCTACACCTTC. Its protein product is CASSLVGIYGYTF. Drawing the rest from reference TRBV7-9 and TRBJ1-2, the complete variable domain is DTGVSQNPRHKITKRGQNVTFRCDPISEHNRLYWYRQTLGQGPEFLTYFQNEAQLEKSRLLSDRFSAERPKGSFSTLEIQRTEQGDSAMYLCASSLVGIYGYTFGSGTRLTVV.

The rearrangement uses TRBV4-2 and TRBJ1-2, with no clear D. The V gene's germline CDR1 is LGHNA and CDR2 YNFKEQ. There are 15 residues in the CDR3. V was shortened by 0 bases and J by 0 bases, with 8 bases between the two germline ends. As DNA, the CDR3 is TGTGCCAGCAGCCAAGATTACGGGGCTAACTATGGCTACACCTTC. Translation gives CASSQDYGANYGYTF.

As regards this clonotype: A read error may be the cause here, since a much bigger clone is one base away. The chain employs TRBV28 and TRBJ2-5; D ambiguous. The CDR3 runs 13 residues. CDR1 is MDHEN, CDR2 SYDVKM, per germline. The CDR3 DNA is TGTGCCAGCAATTTACCCTCCCTAGAGACCCAGTACTTC. Amino acids: CASNLPSLETQYF.

This clonotype has more than one count but fewer than ten. The CDR3 loop reads CALTRARGQPQHF. The CDR3 nucleotides read TGTGCCTTAACTCGGGCCCGCGGTCAGCCCCAGCATTTT. The chain carries TRBV30 and TRBJ1-5; D is uncertain. Germline V lookup: CDR1 GTSNPN, CDR2 SVGIG (reference sequence). V gave up 7 bases and J gave up 6 bases, with 16 bases separating them. The CDR3 runs to 13 residues.

V gene TRBV28 combines with J gene TRBJ2-7; weak D call: TRBD1 (6 bases). The CDR3 contains 14 residues. V lost 6 bases and J 2 bases, leaving 14 bases between the germline ends. CDR1 and CDR2 from the germline V gene are MDHEN and SYDVKM. The CDR3 spells CASRSGTLAYEQYF. The CDR3 DNA is TGTGCCAGCAGATCCGGGACACTTGCCTACGAGCAGTACTTC.

This chain connects TRBV4-3 to TRBJ2-5, with D uncertain. This CDR3 comprises 14 residues. V lost 0 bases to trimming and J lost 2 bases, with 7 bases between them. Germline CDR1 reads LGHNA; CDR2 reads YSLEER. The CDR3 region is CASSQEASQETQYF. The CDR3, as DNA: TGCGCCAGCAGCCAAGAGGCTAGTCAAGAGACCCAGTACTTC.

This clonotype was seen a few times. This chain joins TRBV19 and TRBJ1-5; possibly TRBD1 for D (6 bases). The CDR3 runs 14 residues. Germline values: CDR1 LNHDA, CDR2 SQIVND (reference sequence). The ends were cut back, 5 bases at V and 6 bases at J, with 14 bases in the middle. CDR3 residues: CASSGGGGRQPQHF. CDR3 nucleotides: TGTGCCAGTAGTGGGGGTGGGGGGCGTCAGCCCCAGCATTTT.

This rearrangement joins TRBV7-6 to TRBJ2-5, with 10 nucleotides matching TRBD2. Germline V lookup: CDR1 SGHVS, CDR2 FNYEAQ. The ends lost 5 bases at V and 2 bases at J; junction bases unmatched: 20. This CDR3 contains 20 residues. CDR3 in DNA: TGTGCCAGCAGCCCATTAAGGGGTAGCGGGAGGTTTCGCAATCAAGAGACCCAGTACTTC. Translating gives CASSPLRGSGRFRNQETQYF. Together with reference TRBV7-6 and TRBJ2-5, the CDR3 gives the full variable domain: GAGVSQSPRYKVTKRGQDVALRCDPISGHVSLYWYRQALGQGPEFLTYFNYEAQQDKSGLPNDRFSAERPEGSISTLTIQRTEQRDSAMYRCASSPLRGSGRFRNQETQYFGPGTRLLVL.

V is TRBV7-9 and J is TRBJ2-5, with 9 bases fitting TRBD2. Germline V gives CDR1 SEHNR, CDR2 FQNEAQ (reference sequence). V lost 1 base, J lost 5 bases, and 8 bases stayed unmatched. The CDR3 consists of 16 residues. The CDR3 nucleotides read TGTGCCAGCAGCTTAGGTAGCGGGAGTAAAGGGGAGACCCAGTACTTC. Amino acid sequence: CASSLGSGSKGETQYF.

This clonotype was seen more than once but under ten times. The CDR3 nucleotides are TGTGCCAGCAGCTTCGCCGGACTAGATATAGAGCAGTACTTC. Translated, it gives CASSFAGLDIEQYF. V gene TRBV13 combines with J gene TRBJ2-7, with 7 bases fitting TRBD2. The germline CDR1 and CDR2 sequences are PRHDT and FYEKMQ (reference sequence). This CDR3 has 14 amino acids. The V and J ends lost 3 bases and 7 bases, in that order; junction bases with no gene match: 9.

This clonotype was recorded many times. V usage is TRBV28 and J usage is TRBJ1-5, with D possibly matching TRBD1 (5 bases). The germline V gene encodes CDR1 MDHEN and CDR2 SYDVKM. CDR3 size: 14 residues. Trimming stripped 4 bases from V and 5 bases from J, with 12 bases between. CDR3: CASSYGTEDQPQHF. CDR3 in DNA: TGTGCCAGCAGTTACGGGACCGAGGATCAGCCCCAGCATTTT.